The next 26 T cell receptor beta chains were all read from a single sample in a study of blood T cell repertoires in COVID-19. TCRdb keeps only in-frame clones here, not all; method: immunoSEQ multiplex PCR. The sample lists approximately 260,000 clones, 70% to 90% occurring once. Sequenced sample: peripheral blood. Every receptor here comes from a woman in her 40s who had recovered from COVID-19.

The rearrangement links TRBV28 to TRBJ2-7; 9 bases match TRBD1. The CDR3 extends over 13 amino acids. Germline CDR1 and CDR2: MDHEN and SYDVKM. The junction had 5 bases not matched to a gene; V was cut back by 6 bases and J by 5 bases. This chain's CDR3 is CASRYRGPNEQYF. In DNA, the CDR3 is TGTGCCAGCAGATACAGGGGGCCCAACGAGCAGTACTTC.

The chain carries TRBV25-1 and TRBJ2-7, with a weak D call TRBD2 (6 bases). Germline V lookup: CDR1 MGHDK, CDR2 SYGVNS. The CDR3 has 15 amino acids. Trimming cost V 1 base and J 6 bases, with 16 bases left between them. CDR3 loop: CASSESAGPASEQYF. CDR3 nucleotides: TGTGCCAGCAGTGAATCAGCGGGTCCAGCTTCCGAGCAGTACTTC.

The gene calls are TRBV25-1 and TRBJ2-2; perhaps TRBD2 as D (6 bases). Germline CDR1 and CDR2: MGHDK and SYGVNS. The CDR3 extends over 12 amino acids. V gave up 3 bases and J gave up 7 bases, with 6 bases separating them. The CDR3 protein is CASSEEGGELFF. CDR3 nucleotides: TGTGCCAGCAGTGAGGAGGGCGGGGAGCTGTTTTTT.

The gene calls are TRBV5-1 and TRBJ2-6; 9 nucleotides line up with TRBD1. CDR1 and CDR2 (germline): SGHRS, YFSETQ. V trimming: 3 bases; J trimming: 0 bases; junction bases outside the gene matches: 7. This CDR3 has 18 amino acids. CDR3 sequence reads: CASSYLGQGFSGANVLTF. In DNA form, the CDR3 reads TGCGCCAGCAGCTACCTAGGACAGGGGTTCTCTGGGGCCAACGTCCTGACTTTC.

The chain couples TRBV25-1 to TRBJ2-5; possibly TRBD2 for D (6 bases). The V gene's germline CDR1 is MGHDK and CDR2 SYGVNS. This CDR3 region has 17 residues. V shed 1 base and J shed 5 bases, with 20 bases lying between them. DNA of the CDR3: TGTGCCAGCAGTGAATCGGTGGGGACTGTAGCGGCCGAGACCCAGTACTTC. This codes for CASSESVGTVAAETQYF.

This chain links TRBV7-2 with TRBJ2-3, with a possible D match to TRBD2 (5 bases). Germline-derived CDR1 and CDR2 are SGHTA and FQGNSA. This CDR3 is built from 18 residues. V was cut by 6 bases and J by 4 bases, with 26 bases left in between. The CDR3 spells CASRPYLSWRIGADTQYF. In nucleotides, the CDR3 is TGTGCCAGCAGACCCTATCTCTCCTGGCGCATCGGGGCAGATACGCAGTATTTT.

This clone showed up many times. The chain combines TRBV24-1 with TRBJ2-7, with 9 positions matching TRBD2. The CDR3 is made up of 12 amino acids. V dropped 8 bases and J dropped 3; count of bases not matched to a gene: 1. Germline lookup yields CDR1 KGHDR and CDR2 SFDVKD. DNA for the CDR3: TGTGCCACCAATAGCGGGAGCTACGAGCAGTACTTC. This encodes CATNSGSYEQYF.

The chain combines TRBV10-3 with TRBJ2-1; 14 nucleotides match TRBD2. The junction had 3 bases not matched to a gene; V was cut back by 0 bases and J by 14 bases. The length of the CDR3 is 14 residues. The germline V gene has CDR1 ENHRY and CDR2 SYGVKD. CDR3 residues: CAISESTSGGAEFF. In nucleotides, the CDR3 is TGTGCCATCAGTGAGTCGACTAGCGGGGGGGCGGAGTTCTTC.

V is TRBV28 and J is TRBJ1-2; TRBD1 agrees at 9 bases. Germline V gene data show CDR1 as MDHEN and CDR2 as SYDVKM. The J segment lost 8 bases and the V segment lost 2 bases, leaving 9 bases of the junction unmatched. The CDR3 spans 15 residues. CDR3 residues: CASSLGGQGVRGYTF. The CDR3 region has the DNA TGTGCCAGCAGTTTAGGGGGACAGGGAGTGCGGGGCTACACCTTC.

This sequence joins TRBV5-1 and TRBJ2-7; D perhaps matches TRBD1 (5 bases). Germline values: CDR1 SGHRS, CDR2 YFSETQ. The ends were cut back, 1 base at V and 3 bases at J, with 8 bases in the middle. CDR3 length: 13 residues. CDR3 sequence: CASSLSQGYEQYF. Here the CDR3 DNA reads TGCGCCAGCAGCTTGTCGCAGGGCTACGAGCAGTACTTC.

The chain recombines TRBV11-3 with TRBJ1-1, with D unclear. Trimming took off 2 bases at V and 9 bases at J, with 13 bases between the two ends. CDR3 length: 13 amino acids. The germline CDR1 and CDR2 sequences are SGHNT and YENEEA. The CDR3 here is CASSLYAAEKAFF. In DNA form, the CDR3 reads TGTGCCAGCAGCTTATATGCGGCCGAGAAAGCTTTCTTT.

This chain joins TRBV3-1 (or the pseudogene TRBV3-2) and TRBJ2-5; 9 positions match TRBD2. Losses at the gene ends were 4 bases for V and 4 bases for J; bases not matched to a gene: 13. This CDR3 contains 17 residues. Germline CDR1 is LGHDT and CDR2 is YNNKEL (reference sequence). The CDR3 spells CASSPLGGRAGGETQYF. In DNA, the CDR3 is TGTGCCAGCAGCCCTCTTGGCGGGAGGGCCGGGGGAGAGACCCAGTACTTC.

The J gene is TRBJ2-2, the V gene TRBV3-1 (or the pseudogene TRBV3-2); 9 bases align to TRBD1. J was trimmed by 4 bases and V by 1 base; bases with no gene match: 4. CDR1 and CDR2 (germline): LGHDT, YNNKEL (reference sequence). The CDR3 loop spans 16 amino acids. The CDR3, as DNA: TGTGCCAGCAGCCAAGGAACAGGGGGCGGCACCGGGGAGCTGTTTTTT. Translation: CASSQGTGGGTGELFF.

The V gene is TRBV20-1, the J gene TRBJ1-4; tentative D call: TRBD1 (6 bases). The CDR3 has 10 amino acids. Germline V lookup: CDR1 DFQATT, CDR2 SNEGSKA (reference sequence). This CDR3 reads CSLDREKLFF. The CDR3 bases are TGCAGCCTCGACAGGGAAAAACTGTTTTTT.

V usage is TRBV28 and J usage is TRBJ1-4, with unresolved D. Germline V CDR1 and CDR2: MDHEN, SYDVKM. V lost 5 bases and J lost 9, with 16 bases in between. This CDR3 region has 14 residues. The CDR3 bases are TGTGCCAGCAGTGGCGGGCCGGTTCAAAAAAAACTGTTTTTT. It specifies CASSGGPVQKKLFF. The full variable domain, with the rest looked up from reference TRBV28 and TRBJ1-4, is DVKVTQSSRYLVKRTGEKVFLECVQDMDHENMFWYRQDPGLGLRLIYFSYDVKMKEKGDIPEGYSVSREKKERFSLILESASTNQTSMYLCASSGGPVQKKLFFGSGTQLSVL.

V and J are TRBV6-5 and TRBJ2-3, with 8 bases aligning to TRBD2. Germline trimming cut 0 bases from V and 5 bases from J; bases unmatched to any gene: 7. The CDR3 consists of 16 residues. Per the germline V gene, CDR1 is MNHEY and CDR2 is SVGAGI. The CDR3 DNA reads as TGTGCCAGCAGTTACTCGAAAGCGGGGGCGGGAGATACGCAGTATTTT. This sequence encodes CASSYSKAGAGDTQYF.

The chain couples TRBV25-1 to TRBJ2-5, with TRBD1 as a possible D gene (5 bases). CDR1 and CDR2 (germline): MGHDK, SYGVNS. This CDR3 is 13 amino acids long. Trimming took off 2 bases at V and 4 bases at J, with 8 bases between the two ends. The CDR3 loop is CASSEPDRETQYF. As DNA, the CDR3 is TGTGCCAGCAGTGAACCCGACAGAGAGACCCAGTACTTC.

This clone came up once. The chain combines TRBV27 with TRBJ2-7, with 8 bases matching TRBD2. The CDR3 extends over 17 amino acids. Germline V CDR1 and CDR2: MNHEY, SMNVEV (reference sequence). V shed 2 bases and J 1 base; nucleotides not matched to a gene: 10. The CDR3 sequence is CASSLMGGASGSYEQYF. CDR3 nucleotide sequence: TGTGCCAGCAGTTTAATGGGTGGGGCTAGCGGGTCCTACGAGCAGTACTTC.

This clone turned up a few times. The rearrangement joins TRBV5-1 to TRBJ1-2; D gene unclear. The CDR3 is 15 amino acids. V was clipped by 0 bases and J by 4 bases, with 13 bases between them. In germline, CDR1 is SGHRS, CDR2 YFSETQ. DNA for the CDR3: TGCGCCAGCAGCTTGGTTGGGCTTATCAGCTATGGCTACACCTTC. This translates into CASSLVGLISYGYTF.

The chain joins TRBV4-1 to TRBJ2-5; 10 bases align to TRBD2. Germline values: CDR1 MGHRA, CDR2 YSYEKL. J lost 1 base, V lost 1 base, and 6 bases had no gene match. The CDR3 contains 17 residues. CDR3 sequence: CASSQAAAGGIQETQYF. The CDR3 DNA reads as TGCGCCAGCAGCCAAGCGGCAGCGGGGGGGATCCAAGAGACCCAGTACTTC.

The rearrangement links TRBV28 to TRBJ2-1, with D possibly TRBD2 on 5 matching bases. V was trimmed by 3 bases and J by 7 bases, leaving 7 bases between them. This CDR3 is 12 amino acids long. The V gene's germline CDR1 is MDHEN and CDR2 SYDVKM. Here the CDR3 reads CASSFRGNEQFF. The CDR3 nucleotides read TGTGCCAGCAGTTTTCGGGGAAATGAGCAGTTCTTC.

The chain joins TRBV7-2 to TRBJ2-1; 8 nucleotides align to TRBD1. J was trimmed by 9 bases and V by 5 bases; bases with no gene match: 9. This CDR3 region has 14 residues. In germline, CDR1 is SGHTA, CDR2 FQGNSA. CDR3 residues: CASSRGQAFGEQFF. CDR3 coding DNA: TGTGCCAGCAGCAGGGGACAGGCGTTTGGTGAGCAGTTCTTC.

This chain links TRBV18 with TRBJ2-6; 9 bases match TRBD1. CDR3 length: 19 residues. V dropped 1 base and J dropped 0; count of bases not matched to a gene: 7. The germline gives CDR1 KGHSH, CDR2 LQKENI. This CDR3 reads CASSPQRTGVISGANVLTF. CDR3 nucleotides: TGTGCCAGCTCACCACAAAGGACAGGGGTAATCTCTGGGGCCAACGTCCTGACTTTC.

The J gene is TRBJ1-4, the V gene TRBV2; the D is unclear. Trimming removed 4 bases from V and 0 bases from J, with 15 bases in between. CDR3 length equals 17 residues. The V gene's germline CDR1 is SNHLY and CDR2 FYNNEI. The CDR3 sequence: CASSALVGPATNEKLFF. The DNA for the CDR3 is TGTGCCAGCAGTGCTCTGGTGGGCCCCGCAACTAATGAAAAACTGTTTTTT.

The rearrangement links TRBV4-2 to TRBJ2-2, with 9 bases that match TRBD2. The CDR3 totals 17 residues. With V trimmed by 4 bases and J by 4 bases, 10 bases remained unmatched. CDR1 and CDR2 from the germline V gene are LGHNA and YNFKEQ. In DNA, the CDR3 is TGTGCCAGCAGCCCGACTTTGGCGCGGGGGGGCACCGGGGAGCTGTTTTTT. Translating gives CASSPTLARGGTGELFF.

This rearrangement joins TRBV2 to TRBJ2-7; TRBD1 matches at 10 bases. After removal of 7 bases from V and 0 bases from J, the junction contained 15 bases not matched to a gene. The CDR3 extends over 18 amino acids. The germline gives CDR1 SNHLY, CDR2 FYNNEI. The DNA for the CDR3 is TGTGCCAGCATATCCCGAAGCCTGGGACAGGGGAGCTCCTACGAGCAGTACTTC. Its protein product is CASISRSLGQGSSYEQYF.